This T cell receptor (beta chain) is drawn from a study of T cell repertoires in cytomegalovirus infection. Turning to the study itself: Public TCR beta signature analysis indicated the presence of both CMV infection and matching HLA type. Findings and limits, study-wide: Summed frequency of shared TCR beta families picked out CMV carriers who also had the relevant HLA. The ex vivo response was dominated by HLA-C-restricted CMV-specific TCR beta clonotypes.

Germline CDR1 and CDR2: SEHNR and FQNEAQ (reference sequence). V shed 6 bases, J shed 7 bases, and the junction held 12 bases outside the gene matches. This CDR3 is built from 15 residues. In this sample, this clonotype turned up a few times. As yet, its antigen is unknown. TCRdb passed the reads through MiXCR, listing each CDR3 protein once. The profile shows over 90,000 distinct CDR3 sequences, 15% to 20% of them singletons. Sequenced: PBMCs. This clonotype originated in a human donor in good health (CMV status not recorded). Some clones in this sample may be carry-over from other donors' samples. V gene TRBV7-9 combines with J gene TRBJ1-2; TRBD1 matches 9 bases. CDR3 region: CASSPPGTGRVGYTF. CDR3 nucleotides: TGTGCCAGCAGTCCACCAGGGACAGGGAGAGTTGGCTACACCTTC.